The present TCR beta chain was sequenced within a study of molecular identifiers for immune sequencing clone quantification. In this sample, this clonotype turned up a few times. Since a much larger clone is just one base distant, this may be a read error. The naive CD8 libraries originated from between roughly 17,000 and 1,000,000 sorted cells and drew on 10%, 30% or 50% RNA. Sorting was used to obtain naive CD8 T cells (CD8+CD4-CCR7+CD45RA+). TCRdb re-analysed the PCR reads in MiXCR, keeping a single row per CDR3 protein. This repertoire shows some 590,000 distinct CDR3 sequences, roughly 23% found once; its top ten account for about 0.81%. The sample was naive CD8+ T cells from blood, with Jurkat cell RNA spiked in. Subset meaning: FACS-sorted CD8+CD4-CCR7+CD45RA+ naive T cells. The sequence was obtained from a human donor in good health. Some libraries in this study had Jurkat cell RNA spiked in.

CDR3 in DNA: TGTGCCAGCAGTGGAGCGCAGTGGGCAGGGGTATCGACAGATACGCAGTATTTT. Amino acid sequence: CASSGAQWAGVSTDTQYF. V and J are TRBV6-1 and TRBJ2-3, with D possibly TRBD1 on 6 matching bases. This CDR3 is built from 18 residues. V shed 4 bases and J shed 3 bases, with 23 bases lying between them. From germline, CDR1 is MNHNS and CDR2 SASEGT.